The count of the clone carrying this T cell receptor beta chain is one. The data were obtained in a study of blood T cell repertoires in COVID-19. Study details: Collection of acute and convalescent COVID-19 samples took place in the United States, Italy and Spain. PBMCs, B-cell-depleted T cells, or T cells provided the cDNA or gDNA that made up the material.

The V gene's germline CDR1 is GTSNPN and CDR2 SVGIG (reference sequence). There are 13 residues in the CDR3. The method was immunoSEQ multiplex PCR; TCRdb's version includes in-frame clones alone and lacks a portion of them. The data hold about 120,000 clones, with over 70% observed a single time. This chain joins TRBV30 and TRBJ2-5; the match to TRBD1 covers 8 bases. The receptor comes from a man in his forties or fifties with acute or convalescent COVID-19. Sequencing was carried out using peripheral blood. CDR3: CALTTGGRGTQYF. The CDR3 DNA sequence: TGTGCTTTGACTACAGGGGGACGGGGGACCCAGTACTTC.